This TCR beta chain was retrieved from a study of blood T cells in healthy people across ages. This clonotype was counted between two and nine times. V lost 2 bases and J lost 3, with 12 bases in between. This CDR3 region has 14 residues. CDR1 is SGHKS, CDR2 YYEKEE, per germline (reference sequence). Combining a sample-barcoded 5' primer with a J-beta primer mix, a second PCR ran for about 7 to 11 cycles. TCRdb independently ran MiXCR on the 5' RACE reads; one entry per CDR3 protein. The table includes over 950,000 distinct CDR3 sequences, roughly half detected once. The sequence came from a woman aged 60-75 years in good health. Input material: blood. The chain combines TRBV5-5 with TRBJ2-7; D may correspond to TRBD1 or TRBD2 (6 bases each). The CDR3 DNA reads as TGTGCCAGCAGCTTCGGGGGACACCTCTACGAGCAGTACTTC. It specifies CASSFGGHLYEQYF.